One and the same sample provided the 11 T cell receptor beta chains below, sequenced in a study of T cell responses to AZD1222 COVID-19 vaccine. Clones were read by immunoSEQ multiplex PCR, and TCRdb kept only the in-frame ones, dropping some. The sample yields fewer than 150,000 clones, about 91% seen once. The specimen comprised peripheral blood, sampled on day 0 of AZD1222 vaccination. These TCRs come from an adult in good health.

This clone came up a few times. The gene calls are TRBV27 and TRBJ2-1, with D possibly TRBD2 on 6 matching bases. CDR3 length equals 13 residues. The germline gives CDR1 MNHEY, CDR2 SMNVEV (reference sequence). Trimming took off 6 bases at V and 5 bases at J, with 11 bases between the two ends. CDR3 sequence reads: CASSYGGDNEQFF. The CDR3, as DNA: TGTGCCAGCAGCTACGGCGGGGACAATGAGCAGTTCTTC.

CDR3 sequence reads: CASSPGLATDTQYF. In DNA, the CDR3 is TGTGCCAGCAGCCCGGGACTAGCGACAGATACGCAGTATTTT. The V and J genes are TRBV6-2 or TRBV6-3 and TRBJ2-3; TRBD2 agrees at 10 bases. CDR1 and CDR2 (germline): MNHEY, SVGEGT. The CDR3 sequence is 14 residues long. J lost 3 bases, V lost 6 bases, and 3 bases had no gene match.

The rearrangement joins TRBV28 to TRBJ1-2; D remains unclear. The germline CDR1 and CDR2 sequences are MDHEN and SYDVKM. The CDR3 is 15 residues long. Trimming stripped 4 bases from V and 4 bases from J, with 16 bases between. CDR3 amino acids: CASSSPMGIPYGYTF. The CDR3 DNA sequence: TGTGCCAGCAGTTCCCCCATGGGGATACCCTATGGCTACACCTTC.

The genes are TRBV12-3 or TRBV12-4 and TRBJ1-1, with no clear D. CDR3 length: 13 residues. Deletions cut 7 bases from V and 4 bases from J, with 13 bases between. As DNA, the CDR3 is TGTGCCAGCACCCGACTACCTTCCACTGAAGCTTTCTTT. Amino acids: CASTRLPSTEAFF.

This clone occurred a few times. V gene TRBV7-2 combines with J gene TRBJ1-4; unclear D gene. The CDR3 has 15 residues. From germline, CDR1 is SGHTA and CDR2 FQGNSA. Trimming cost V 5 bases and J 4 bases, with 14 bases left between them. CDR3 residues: CASSPRESFNEKLFF. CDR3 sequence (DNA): TGTGCCAGCAGCCCCAGAGAGAGCTTTAATGAAAAACTGTTTTTT.

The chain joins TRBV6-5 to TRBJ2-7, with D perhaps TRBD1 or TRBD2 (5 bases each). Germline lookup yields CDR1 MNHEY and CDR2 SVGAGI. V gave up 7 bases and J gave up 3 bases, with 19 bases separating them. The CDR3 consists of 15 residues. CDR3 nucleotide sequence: TGTGCCAGCACCAACGGGGCCGGCGGCGACTACGAGCAGTACTTC. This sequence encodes CASTNGAGGDYEQYF.

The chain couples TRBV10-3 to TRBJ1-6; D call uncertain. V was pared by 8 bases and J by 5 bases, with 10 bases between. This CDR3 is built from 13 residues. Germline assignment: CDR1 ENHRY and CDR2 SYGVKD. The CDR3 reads CAISSSNNSPLHF. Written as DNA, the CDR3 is TGTGCCATCTCCAGTAGCAATAATTCACCCCTCCACTTT.

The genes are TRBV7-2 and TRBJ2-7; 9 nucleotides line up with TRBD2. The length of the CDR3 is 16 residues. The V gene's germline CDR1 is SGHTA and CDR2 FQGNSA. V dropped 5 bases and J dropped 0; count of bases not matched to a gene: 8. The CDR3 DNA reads TGTGCCAGCAGCCCGCGGGCTAGCGGGATCTCCTACGAGCAGTACTTC. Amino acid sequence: CASSPRASGISYEQYF.

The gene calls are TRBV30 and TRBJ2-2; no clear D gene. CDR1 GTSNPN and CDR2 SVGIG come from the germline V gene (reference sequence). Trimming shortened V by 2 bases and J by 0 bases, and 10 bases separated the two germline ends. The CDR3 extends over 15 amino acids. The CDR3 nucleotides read TGTGCCTGGAGTAAGGGTCCCGCGAACACCGGGGAGCTGTTTTTT. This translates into CAWSKGPANTGELFF. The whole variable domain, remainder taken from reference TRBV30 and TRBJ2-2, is SQTIHQWPATLVQPVGSPLSLECTVEGTSNPNLYWYRQAAGRGLQLLFYSVGIGQISSEVPQNLSASRPQDRQFILSSKKLLLSDSGFYLCAWSKGPANTGELFFGEGSRLTVL.

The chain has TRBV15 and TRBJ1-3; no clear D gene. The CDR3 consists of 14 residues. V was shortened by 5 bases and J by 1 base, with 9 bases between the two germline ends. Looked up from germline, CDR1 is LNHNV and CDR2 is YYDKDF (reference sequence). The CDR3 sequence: CATSGWESGNTIYF. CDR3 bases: TGTGCCACCAGCGGCTGGGAGTCTGGAAACACCATATATTTT.

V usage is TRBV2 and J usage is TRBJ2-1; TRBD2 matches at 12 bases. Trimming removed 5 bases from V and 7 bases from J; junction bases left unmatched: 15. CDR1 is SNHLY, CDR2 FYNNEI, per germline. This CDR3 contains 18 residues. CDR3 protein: CASSPPSGGAYKLNEQFF. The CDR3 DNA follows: TGTGCCAGCAGTCCGCCTAGCGGGGGGGCCTACAAGTTAAATGAGCAGTTCTTC.